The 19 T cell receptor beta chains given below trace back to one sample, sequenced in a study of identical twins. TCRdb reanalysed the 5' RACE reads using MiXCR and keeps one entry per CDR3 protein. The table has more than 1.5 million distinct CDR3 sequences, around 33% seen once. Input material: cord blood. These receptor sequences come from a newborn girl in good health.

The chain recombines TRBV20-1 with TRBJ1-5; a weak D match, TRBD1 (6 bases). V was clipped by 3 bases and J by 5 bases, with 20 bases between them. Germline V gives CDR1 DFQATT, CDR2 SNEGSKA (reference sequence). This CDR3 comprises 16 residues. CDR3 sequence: CSASYTTGSPYQPQHF. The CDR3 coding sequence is TGCAGTGCTAGTTATACCACAGGGTCCCCCTATCAGCCCCAGCATTTT.

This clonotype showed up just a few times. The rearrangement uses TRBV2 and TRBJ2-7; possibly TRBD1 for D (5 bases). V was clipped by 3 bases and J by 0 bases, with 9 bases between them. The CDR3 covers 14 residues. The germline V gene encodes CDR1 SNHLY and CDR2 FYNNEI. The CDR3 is CASSDWQGSYEQYF. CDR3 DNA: TGTGCCAGCAGTGATTGGCAGGGCTCCTACGAGCAGTACTTC.

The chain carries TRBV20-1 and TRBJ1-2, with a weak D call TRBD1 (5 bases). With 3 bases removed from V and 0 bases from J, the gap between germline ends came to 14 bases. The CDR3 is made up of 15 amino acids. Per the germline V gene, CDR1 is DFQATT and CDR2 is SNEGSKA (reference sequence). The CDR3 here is CSASGNRISNYGYTF. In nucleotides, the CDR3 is TGCAGTGCTAGTGGGAACAGGATTTCTAACTATGGCTACACCTTC.

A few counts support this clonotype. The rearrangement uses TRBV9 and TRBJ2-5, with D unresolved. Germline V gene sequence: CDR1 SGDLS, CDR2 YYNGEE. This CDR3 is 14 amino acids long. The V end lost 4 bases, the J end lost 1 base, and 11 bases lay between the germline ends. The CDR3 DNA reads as TGTGCCAGCAGCAAAGAGGCCCTCCAAGAGACCCAGTACTTC. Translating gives CASSKEALQETQYF.

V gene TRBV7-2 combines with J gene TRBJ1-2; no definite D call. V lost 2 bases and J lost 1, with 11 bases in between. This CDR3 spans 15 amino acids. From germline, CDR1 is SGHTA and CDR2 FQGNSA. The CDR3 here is CASSLPVPINYGYTF. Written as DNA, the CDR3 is TGTGCCAGCAGCTTACCAGTGCCGATTAACTATGGCTACACCTTC.

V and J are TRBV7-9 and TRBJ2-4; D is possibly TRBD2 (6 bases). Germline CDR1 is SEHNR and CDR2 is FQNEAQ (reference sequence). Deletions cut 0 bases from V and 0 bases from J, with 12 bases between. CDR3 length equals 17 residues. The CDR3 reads CASSLAAGPLAKNIQYF. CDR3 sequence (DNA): TGTGCCAGCAGCTTAGCGGCGGGGCCTCTAGCCAAAAACATTCAGTACTTC.

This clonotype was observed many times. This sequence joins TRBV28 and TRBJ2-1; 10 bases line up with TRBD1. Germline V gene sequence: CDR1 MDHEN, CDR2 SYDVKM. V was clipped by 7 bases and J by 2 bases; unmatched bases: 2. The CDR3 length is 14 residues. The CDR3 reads CASKGQGPYNEQFF. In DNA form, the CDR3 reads TGTGCCAGCAAGGGACAGGGGCCCTACAATGAGCAGTTCTTC.

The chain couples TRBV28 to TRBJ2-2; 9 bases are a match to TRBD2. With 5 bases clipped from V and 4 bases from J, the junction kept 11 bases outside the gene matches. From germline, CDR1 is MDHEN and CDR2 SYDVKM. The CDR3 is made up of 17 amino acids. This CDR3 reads CASSPVTSGALTGELFF. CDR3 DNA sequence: TGTGCCAGCAGTCCGGTGACTAGCGGCGCCCTCACCGGGGAGCTGTTTTTT.

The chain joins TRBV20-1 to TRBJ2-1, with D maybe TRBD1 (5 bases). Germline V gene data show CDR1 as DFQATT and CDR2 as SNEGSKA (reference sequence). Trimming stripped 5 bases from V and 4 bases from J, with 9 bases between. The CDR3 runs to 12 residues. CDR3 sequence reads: CSASQGYNEQFF. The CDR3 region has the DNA TGCAGTGCTTCCCAGGGATACAATGAGCAGTTCTTC.

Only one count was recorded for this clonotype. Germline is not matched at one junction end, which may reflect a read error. CDR3 protein: CAGSSPKIRGGYTYNEQFF. The CDR3 DNA reads as TGTGCCGGCAGCTCCCCAAAGATTCGCGGGGGTTATACCTACAATGAGCAGTTCTTC. The V gene is TRBV7-6, the J gene TRBJ2-1; 7 bases line up with TRBD2. The germline CDR1 and CDR2 sequences are SGHVS and FNYEAQ. The CDR3 is 19 amino acids.

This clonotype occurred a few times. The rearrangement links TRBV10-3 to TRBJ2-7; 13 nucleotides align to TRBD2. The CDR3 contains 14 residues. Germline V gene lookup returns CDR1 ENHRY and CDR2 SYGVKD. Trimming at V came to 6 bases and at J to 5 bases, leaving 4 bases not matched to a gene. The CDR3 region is CAIRGTSGTDEQYF. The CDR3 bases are TGTGCCATCAGGGGGACTAGCGGGACCGACGAGCAGTACTTC.

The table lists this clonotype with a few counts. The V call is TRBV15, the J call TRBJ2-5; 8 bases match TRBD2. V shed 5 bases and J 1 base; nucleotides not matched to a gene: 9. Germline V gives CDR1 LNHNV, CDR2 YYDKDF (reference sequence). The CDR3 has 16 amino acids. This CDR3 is CATSGNRAGGQETQYF. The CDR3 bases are TGTGCCACCAGCGGGAACAGGGCGGGAGGCCAAGAGACCCAGTACTTC.

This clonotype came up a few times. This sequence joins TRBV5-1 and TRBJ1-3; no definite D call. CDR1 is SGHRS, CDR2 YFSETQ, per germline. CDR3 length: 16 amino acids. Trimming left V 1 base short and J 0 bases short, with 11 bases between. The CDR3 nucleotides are TGCGCCAGCAGCTTGCCTGAGACCAGCTCTGGAAACACCATATATTTT. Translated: CASSLPETSSGNTIYF.

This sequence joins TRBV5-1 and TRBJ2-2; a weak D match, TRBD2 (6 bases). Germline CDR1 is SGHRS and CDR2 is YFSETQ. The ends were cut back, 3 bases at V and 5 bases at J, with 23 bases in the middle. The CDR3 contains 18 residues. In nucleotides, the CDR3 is TGCGCCAGCAGCTGGGCCCGTTTTACGGGACTCCCAACCGGGGAGCTGTTTTTT. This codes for CASSWARFTGLPTGELFF.

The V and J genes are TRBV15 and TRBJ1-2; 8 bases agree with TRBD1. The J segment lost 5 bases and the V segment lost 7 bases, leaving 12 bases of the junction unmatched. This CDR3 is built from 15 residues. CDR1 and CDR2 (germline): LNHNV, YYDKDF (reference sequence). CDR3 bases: TGTGCCACCACCCAGGACAGGGCCGTAGAGTATGGCTACACCTTC. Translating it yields CATTQDRAVEYGYTF.

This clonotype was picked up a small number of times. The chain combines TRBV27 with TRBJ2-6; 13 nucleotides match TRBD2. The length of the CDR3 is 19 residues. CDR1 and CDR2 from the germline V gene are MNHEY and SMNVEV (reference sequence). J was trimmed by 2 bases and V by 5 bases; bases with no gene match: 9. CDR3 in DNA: TGTGCCAGCAGTCTTACTCCACTAGCGGGAGGGCCTGGGGCCAACGTCCTGACTTTC. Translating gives CASSLTPLAGGPGANVLTF.

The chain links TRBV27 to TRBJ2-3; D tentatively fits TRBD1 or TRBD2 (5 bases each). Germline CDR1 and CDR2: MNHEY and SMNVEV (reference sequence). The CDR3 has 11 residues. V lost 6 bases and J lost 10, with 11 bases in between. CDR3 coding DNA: TGTGCCAGCAGCCCTGGGGGTTCGCAGTATTTT. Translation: CASSPGGSQYF.

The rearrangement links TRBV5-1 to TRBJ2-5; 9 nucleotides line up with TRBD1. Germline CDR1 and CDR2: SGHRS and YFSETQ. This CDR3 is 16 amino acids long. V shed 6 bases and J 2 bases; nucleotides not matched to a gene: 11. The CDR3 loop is CASTLPQGAVQETQYF. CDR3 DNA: TGCGCCAGCACCTTACCACAGGGGGCTGTTCAAGAGACCCAGTACTTC.

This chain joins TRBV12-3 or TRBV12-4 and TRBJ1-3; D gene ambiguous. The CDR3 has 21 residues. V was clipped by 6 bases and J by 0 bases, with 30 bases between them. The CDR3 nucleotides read TGTGCCAGCAGCTCGAATAATCTTCTCCAGGCTTCTCCCAGCTCTGGAAACACCATATATTTT. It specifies CASSSNNLLQASPSSGNTIYF.